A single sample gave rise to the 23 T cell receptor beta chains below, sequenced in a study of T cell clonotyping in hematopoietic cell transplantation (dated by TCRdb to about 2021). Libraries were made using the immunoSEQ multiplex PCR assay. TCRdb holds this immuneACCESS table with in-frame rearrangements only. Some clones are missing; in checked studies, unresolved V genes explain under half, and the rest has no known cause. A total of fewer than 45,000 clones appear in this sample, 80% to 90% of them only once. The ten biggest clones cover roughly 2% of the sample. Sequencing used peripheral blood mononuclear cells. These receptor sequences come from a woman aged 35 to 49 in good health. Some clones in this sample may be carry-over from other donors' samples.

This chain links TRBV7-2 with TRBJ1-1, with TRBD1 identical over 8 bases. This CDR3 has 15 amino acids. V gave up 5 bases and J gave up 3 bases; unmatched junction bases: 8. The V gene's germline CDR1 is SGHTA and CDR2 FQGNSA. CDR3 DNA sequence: TGTGCCAGCAGCACGATTGGACAGGGTTACACTGAAGCTTTCTTT. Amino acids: CASSTIGQGYTEAFF.

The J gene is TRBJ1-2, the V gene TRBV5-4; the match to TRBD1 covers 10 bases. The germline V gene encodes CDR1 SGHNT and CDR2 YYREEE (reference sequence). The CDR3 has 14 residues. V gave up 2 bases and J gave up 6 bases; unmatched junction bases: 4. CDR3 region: CASSFRGQGNGYTF. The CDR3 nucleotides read TGTGCCAGCAGCTTCCGGGGACAGGGGAATGGCTACACCTTC.

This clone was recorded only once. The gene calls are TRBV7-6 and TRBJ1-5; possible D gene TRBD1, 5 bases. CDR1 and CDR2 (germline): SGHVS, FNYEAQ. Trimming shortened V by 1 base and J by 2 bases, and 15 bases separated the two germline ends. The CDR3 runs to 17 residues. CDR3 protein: CASSLDLGGFGNQPQHF. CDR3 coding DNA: TGTGCCAGCAGCTTAGATTTGGGGGGTTTCGGCAATCAGCCCCAGCATTTT.

CDR3 DNA: TGTGCCAGCAGTTTGGATGGCGTAGAGACCCAGTACTTC. The encoded protein is CASSLDGVETQYF. The chain links TRBV28 to TRBJ2-5; D remains unclear. CDR1 is MDHEN and CDR2 is SYDVKM in the germline V gene. This CDR3 has 13 amino acids. V was cut by 3 bases and J by 4 bases, with 9 bases left in between.

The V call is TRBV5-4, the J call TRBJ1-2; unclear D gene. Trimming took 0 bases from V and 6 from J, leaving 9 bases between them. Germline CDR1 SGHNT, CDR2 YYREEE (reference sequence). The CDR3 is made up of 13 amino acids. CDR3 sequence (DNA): TGTGCCAGCAGCTTGGATGGGGTAGATGGCTACACCTTC. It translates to CASSLDGVDGYTF. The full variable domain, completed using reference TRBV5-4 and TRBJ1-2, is ETGVTQSPTHLIKTRGQQVTLRCSSQSGHNTVSWYQQALGQGPQFIFQYYREEENGRGNFPPRFSGLQFPNYSSELNVNALELDDSALYLCASSLDGVDGYTFGSGTRLTVV.

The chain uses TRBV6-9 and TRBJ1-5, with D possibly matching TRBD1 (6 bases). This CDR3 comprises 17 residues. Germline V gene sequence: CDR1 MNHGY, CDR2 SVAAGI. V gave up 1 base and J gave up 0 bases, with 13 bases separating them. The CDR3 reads CASSYYPRTASNQPQHF. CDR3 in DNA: TGTGCCAGCAGTTATTATCCCCGGACAGCTAGCAATCAGCCCCAGCATTTT.

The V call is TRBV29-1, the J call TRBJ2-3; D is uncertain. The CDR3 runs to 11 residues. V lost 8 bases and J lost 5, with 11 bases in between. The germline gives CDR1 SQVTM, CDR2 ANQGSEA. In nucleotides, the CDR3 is TGCAGCACCCGCCTAGTAGATACGCAGTATTTT. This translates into CSTRLVDTQYF.

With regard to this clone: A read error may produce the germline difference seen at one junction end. CDR3 in DNA: TGTGCCAGCAGCCCCGGACTAGCGGGAGCCGAAAATCGGGACTTC. Translating gives CASSPGLAGAENRDF. This chain uses TRBV5-4 with TRBJ2-7; 13 bases map to TRBD2. This CDR3 is 15 amino acids long. CDR1 is SGHNT, CDR2 YYREEE, per germline (reference sequence).

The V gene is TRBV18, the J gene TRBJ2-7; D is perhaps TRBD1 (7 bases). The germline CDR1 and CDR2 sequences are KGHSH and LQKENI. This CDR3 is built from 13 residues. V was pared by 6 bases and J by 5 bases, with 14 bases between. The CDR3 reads CASSPRGADEQYF. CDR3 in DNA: TGTGCCAGCTCGCCCAGGGGGGCGGACGAGCAGTACTTC.

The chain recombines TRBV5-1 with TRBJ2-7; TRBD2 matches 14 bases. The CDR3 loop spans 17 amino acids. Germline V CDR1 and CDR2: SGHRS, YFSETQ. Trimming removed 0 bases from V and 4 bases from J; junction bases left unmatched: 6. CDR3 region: CASSLEGGLAGDYEQYF. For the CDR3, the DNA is TGCGCCAGCAGCTTGGAAGGGGGACTAGCGGGAGATTACGAGCAGTACTTC.

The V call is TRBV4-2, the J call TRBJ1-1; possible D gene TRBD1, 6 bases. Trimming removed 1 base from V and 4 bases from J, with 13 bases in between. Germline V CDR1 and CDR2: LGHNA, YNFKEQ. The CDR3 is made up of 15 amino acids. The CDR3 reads CASSQALAGATEAFF. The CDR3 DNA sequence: TGTGCCAGCAGCCAAGCCCTAGCGGGGGCCACTGAAGCTTTCTTT.

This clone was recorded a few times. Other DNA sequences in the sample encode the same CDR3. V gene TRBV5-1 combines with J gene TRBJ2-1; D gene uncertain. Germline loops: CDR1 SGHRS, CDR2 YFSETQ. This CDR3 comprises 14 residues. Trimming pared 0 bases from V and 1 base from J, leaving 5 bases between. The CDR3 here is CASSLEDSYNEQFF. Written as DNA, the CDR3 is TGCGCCAGCAGCTTGGAGGATTCCTACAATGAGCAGTTCTTC.

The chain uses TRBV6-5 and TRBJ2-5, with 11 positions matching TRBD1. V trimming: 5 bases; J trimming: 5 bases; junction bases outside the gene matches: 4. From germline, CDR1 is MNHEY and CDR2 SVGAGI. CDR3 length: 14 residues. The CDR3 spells CASSRDRGRETQYF. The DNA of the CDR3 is TGTGCCAGCAGTAGGGACAGGGGGAGGGAGACCCAGTACTTC.

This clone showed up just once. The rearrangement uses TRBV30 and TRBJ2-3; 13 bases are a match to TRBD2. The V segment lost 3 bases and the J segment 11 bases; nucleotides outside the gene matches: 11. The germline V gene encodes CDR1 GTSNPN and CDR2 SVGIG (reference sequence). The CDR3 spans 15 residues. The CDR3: CAWRSLAGGTRRQYF. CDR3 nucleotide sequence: TGTGCCTGGAGATCACTAGCGGGAGGGACCCGGCGGCAGTATTTT.

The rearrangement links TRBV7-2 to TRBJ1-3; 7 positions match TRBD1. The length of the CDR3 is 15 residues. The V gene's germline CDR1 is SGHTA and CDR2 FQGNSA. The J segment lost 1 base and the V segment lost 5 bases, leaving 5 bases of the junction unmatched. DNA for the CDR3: TGTGCCAGCAGCCTGGCCAGGGGGTCTGGAAACACCATATATTTT. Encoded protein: CASSLARGSGNTIYF.

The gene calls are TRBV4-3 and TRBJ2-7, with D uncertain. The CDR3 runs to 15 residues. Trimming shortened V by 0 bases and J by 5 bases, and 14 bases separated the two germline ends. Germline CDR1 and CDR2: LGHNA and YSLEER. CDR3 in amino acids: CASSQDRTVTDEQYF. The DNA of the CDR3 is TGCGCCAGCAGCCAAGATCGAACGGTGACGGACGAGCAGTACTTC.

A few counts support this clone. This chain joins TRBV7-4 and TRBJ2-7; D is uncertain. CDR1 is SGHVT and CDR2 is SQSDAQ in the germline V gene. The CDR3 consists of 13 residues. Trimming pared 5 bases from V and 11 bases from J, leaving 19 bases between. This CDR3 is CASSIRWPGLEYF. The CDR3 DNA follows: TGTGCCAGCAGCATACGGTGGCCGGGCCTGGAGTACTTC.

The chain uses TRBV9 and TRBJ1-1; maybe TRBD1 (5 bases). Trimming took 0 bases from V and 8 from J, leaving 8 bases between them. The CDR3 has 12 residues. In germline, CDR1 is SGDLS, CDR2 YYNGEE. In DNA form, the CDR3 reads TGTGCCAGCAGCGTAGTGCAGGGAGAAGCTTTCTTT. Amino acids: CASSVVQGEAFF.

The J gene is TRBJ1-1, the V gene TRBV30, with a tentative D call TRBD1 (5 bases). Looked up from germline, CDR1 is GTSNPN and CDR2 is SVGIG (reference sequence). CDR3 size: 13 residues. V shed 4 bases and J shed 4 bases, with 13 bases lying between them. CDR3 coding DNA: TGTGCCTGGACGAGGGGTAGGGGCACTGAAGCTTTCTTT. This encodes CAWTRGRGTEAFF.

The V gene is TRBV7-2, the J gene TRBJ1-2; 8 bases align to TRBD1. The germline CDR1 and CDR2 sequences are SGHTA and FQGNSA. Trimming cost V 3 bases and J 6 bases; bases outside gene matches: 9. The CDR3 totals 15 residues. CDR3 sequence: CASSFPGQESHGYTF. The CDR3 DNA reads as TGTGCCAGCAGCTTTCCGGGACAGGAATCCCATGGCTACACCTTC.

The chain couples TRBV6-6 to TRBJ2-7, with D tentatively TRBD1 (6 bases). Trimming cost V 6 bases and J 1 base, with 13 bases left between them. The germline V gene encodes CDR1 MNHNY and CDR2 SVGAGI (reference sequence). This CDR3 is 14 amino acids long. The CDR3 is CASSRIGQSYEQYF. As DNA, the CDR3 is TGTGCCAGCAGCCGAATAGGACAGTCCTACGAGCAGTACTTC.

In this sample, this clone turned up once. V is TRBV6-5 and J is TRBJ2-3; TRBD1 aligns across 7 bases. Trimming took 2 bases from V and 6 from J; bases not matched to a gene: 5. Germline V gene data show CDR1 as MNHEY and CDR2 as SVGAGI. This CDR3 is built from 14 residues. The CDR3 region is CASSYTGARDTQYF. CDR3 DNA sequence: TGTGCCAGCAGTTACACAGGGGCGAGGGATACGCAGTATTTT.

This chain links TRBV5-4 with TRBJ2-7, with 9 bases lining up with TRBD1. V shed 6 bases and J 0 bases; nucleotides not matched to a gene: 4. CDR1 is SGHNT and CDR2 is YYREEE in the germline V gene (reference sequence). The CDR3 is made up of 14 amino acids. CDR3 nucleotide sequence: TGTGCCAGCAAACCGGGACAGGGCTCCTACGAGCAGTACTTC. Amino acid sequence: CASKPGQGSYEQYF.